Listed below are T cell receptor beta chains from one sample, sequenced in a study of blood T cell repertoires in COVID-19. Libraries were prepared by immunoSEQ multiplex PCR; TCRdb keeps only in-frame clonotypes and omits some of them. The repertoire consists of about 370,000 clones, with about 90% occurring once and the leading ten covering about 9.4%. Sample: peripheral blood. Source of these receptors: a woman in her 30s with COVID-19, enrolled during active disease. Each CDR3 is given with its conserved first and last residue. A D gene is named only where the DNA matches it firmly. The size entry is marked missing in some rows and otherwise reads once, few, many or a size class.

clone size: NA; D gene: TRBD1; J gene: TRBJ2-1; V gene: TRBV28; CDR3 DNA: TGTGCCAGCAGTCCGGACAGGGCGGGCGAGCAGTTCTTC; CDR3 protein: CASSPDRAGEQFF
clone size: NA; D gene: TRBD2; J gene: TRBJ2-5; V gene: TRBV3-1/TRBV3-2; CDR3 DNA: TGTGCCAGCAGCCTGGGACTAGCGGGGCGCGAGGCCCAGTACTTC; CDR3 protein: CASSLGLAGREAQYF
clone size: NA; D gene: NA; J gene: TRBJ1-2; V gene: TRBV7-8; CDR3 DNA: TGTGCCAGCAGCTTGGGGACTCCGTATGGCTACACCTTC; CDR3 protein: CASSLGTPYGYTF
clone size: NA; D gene: TRBD2; J gene: TRBJ2-3; V gene: TRBV7-6; CDR3 DNA: TGTGCCAGCAGCTTGGGACTAGCGGGAAGGGATACGCAGTATTTT; CDR3 protein: CASSLGLAGRDTQYF
clone size: NA; D gene: TRBD1; J gene: TRBJ1-5; V gene: TRBV24-1; CDR3 DNA: TGTGCCACCAGTGATCGCCAGGGGGGCCCTAATAGCAATCAGCCCCAGCATTTT; CDR3 protein: CATSDRQGGPNSNQPQHF
clone size: NA; D gene: TRBD2; J gene: TRBJ2-2; V gene: TRBV7-9; CDR3 DNA: TGTGCCAGCAGCCCAAAAGGACTAGTTACCGGGGAGCTGTTTTTT; CDR3 protein: CASSPKGLVTGELFF
clone size: NA; D gene: TRBD1; J gene: TRBJ1-1; V gene: TRBV28; CDR3 DNA: TGTGCCAGCAGTCTACGACCGGGACAGGGGGACACTGAAGCTTTCTTT; CDR3 protein: CASSLRPGQGDTEAFF
clone size: NA; D gene: TRBD1; J gene: TRBJ1-6; V gene: TRBV11-2; CDR3 DNA: TGTGCCAGCAACCCCGGGACAGAGAATTCACCCCTCCACTTT; CDR3 protein: CASNPGTENSPLHF
clone size: once; D gene: NA; J gene: TRBJ1-5; V gene: TRBV7-2; CDR3 DNA: TGTGCCAGCAGCTCGAGCAGCAATCAGCCCCAGCATTTT; CDR3 protein: CASSSSSNQPQHF
clone size: NA; D gene: TRBD1; J gene: TRBJ2-1; V gene: TRBV6-5; CDR3 DNA: TGTGCCAGCAGTCTAACAGGGGGCACCTACAATGAGCAGTTCTTC; CDR3 protein: CASSLTGGTYNEQFF
clone size: NA; D gene: TRBD2; J gene: TRBJ2-1; V gene: TRBV4-2; CDR3 DNA: TGTGCCAGCAGCCAAGTTACGGCGGGAGGGGGGGGCAATGAGCAGTTCTTC; CDR3 protein: CASSQVTAGGGGNEQFF
clone size: NA; D gene: NA; J gene: TRBJ2-6; V gene: TRBV9; CDR3 DNA: TGTGCCAGCAGCGTAGTGGGGCTAGGGGCCAACGTCCTGACTTTC; CDR3 protein: CASSVVGLGANVLTF
clone size: many; D gene: NA; J gene: TRBJ1-6; V gene: TRBV29-1; CDR3 DNA: TGCAGCGCCAGCTCGGGGAGCGGCGGGAATTCACCCCTCCACTTT; CDR3 protein: CSASSGSGGNSPLHF
clone size: NA; D gene: NA; J gene: TRBJ1-4; V gene: TRBV4-3; CDR3 DNA: TGCGCCAGCAGCCAAGGAGGGCCAGGTGAAGAAGAAAAACTGTTTTTT; CDR3 protein: CASSQGGPGEEEKLFF
clone size: NA; D gene: TRBD1; J gene: TRBJ2-3; V gene: TRBV19; CDR3 DNA: TGTGCCAGTCGGCGAAATCCACAGGGGATGGGCACAGATACGCAGTATTTT; CDR3 protein: CASRRNPQGMGTDTQYF
clone size: once; D gene: NA; J gene: TRBJ1-5; V gene: TRBV27; CDR3 DNA: TGTGCCAGCAGTTCCTCTATTCCGGGGGCCGCGGGGGGTCAGCCCCAGCATTTT; CDR3 protein: CASSSSIPGAAGGQPQHF
clone size: NA; D gene: NA; J gene: TRBJ1-4; V gene: TRBV13; CDR3 DNA: TGTGCCAGCAGCTTGGCAGGGCGGGAAAAACTGTTTTTT; CDR3 protein: CASSLAGREKLFF
clone size: NA; D gene: NA; J gene: TRBJ2-7; V gene: TRBV25-1; CDR3 DNA: TGTGCCAGCAGCGACACCTACCACGAGCAGTACTTC; CDR3 protein: CASSDTYHEQYF
clone size: NA; D gene: TRBD2; J gene: TRBJ2-1; V gene: TRBV7-8; CDR3 DNA: TGTGCCAGCAGCTCGGGTAGCGGGAGCGGTAGGGAGCAGTTCTTC; CDR3 protein: CASSSGSGSGREQFF
clone size: NA; D gene: TRBD1; J gene: TRBJ1-4; V gene: TRBV30; CDR3 DNA: TGTGCCTGGAGTAGGACAGGGGGCTCGGATGAAAAACTGTTTTTT; CDR3 protein: CAWSRTGGSDEKLFF
clone size: few; D gene: TRBD1; J gene: TRBJ1-2; V gene: TRBV29-1; CDR3 DNA: TGCAGCGTTGAAGGGGGTACAGGGGCCTATGGCTACACCTTC; CDR3 protein: CSVEGGTGAYGYTF
clone size: NA; D gene: NA; J gene: TRBJ2-7; V gene: TRBV5-1; CDR3 DNA: TGCGCCAGCAGCTTGACAGGGGGGGACTCCTACGAGCAGTACTTC; CDR3 protein: CASSLTGGDSYEQYF
clone size: NA; D gene: TRBD1; J gene: TRBJ2-1; V gene: TRBV28; CDR3 DNA: TGTGCCAGCAGTTCGCCGTCCGCAGGACAGGGGGTCATAAATGAGCAGTTCTTC; CDR3 protein: CASSSPSAGQGVINEQFF
clone size: NA; D gene: NA; J gene: TRBJ2-1; V gene: TRBV5-4; CDR3 DNA: TGTGCCAGCAGCTTGGTTGGCAGCTCCTACAATGAGCAGTTCTTC; CDR3 protein: CASSLVGSSYNEQFF
clone size: NA; D gene: TRBD1; J gene: TRBJ1-1; V gene: TRBV29-1; CDR3 DNA: TGCAGCGATCCACACGAGACAGGGGGGAACACTGAAGCTTTCTTT; CDR3 protein: CSDPHETGGNTEAFF
clone size: NA; D gene: TRBD1; J gene: TRBJ2-7; V gene: TRBV9; CDR3 DNA: TGTGCCAGCAGCCCCAACCGGGACAGGGGTCTTCTCGAGCAGTACTTC; CDR3 protein: CASSPNRDRGLLEQYF
clone size: NA; D gene: NA; J gene: TRBJ1-2; V gene: TRBV11-2; CDR3 DNA: TGTGCCAGCTCCCGGATGGGGGGGCAGGGATATGGCTACACCTTC; CDR3 protein: CASSRMGGQGYGYTF
clone size: NA; D gene: NA; J gene: TRBJ2-2; V gene: TRBV9; CDR3 DNA: TGTGCCAGCAGCGTAGATTTGGGGCGGTCAGGGGAGCTGTTTTTT; CDR3 protein: CASSVDLGRSGELFF
clone size: NA; D gene: NA; J gene: TRBJ2-2; V gene: TRBV5-1; CDR3 DNA: TGCGCCAGCAGCGGGGGGAAGAACACCGGGGAGCTGTTTTTT; CDR3 protein: CASSGGKNTGELFF
clone size: NA; D gene: TRBD2; J gene: TRBJ2-7; V gene: TRBV28; CDR3 DNA: TGTGCCAGCAGTTACTCTCTAGCGGGCCATACCTACGAGCAGTACTTC; CDR3 protein: CASSYSLAGHTYEQYF
clone size: NA; D gene: TRBD2; J gene: TRBJ2-3; V gene: TRBV5-1; CDR3 DNA: TGCGCCAGCAGCCCGGGACTAGCGGGAGTTTGGTATACGCAGTATTTT; CDR3 protein: CASSPGLAGVWYTQYF
clone size: NA; D gene: TRBD1; J gene: TRBJ2-7; V gene: TRBV2; CDR3 DNA: TGTGCCAGCAGTCCGGGACAGGGGGCCTTGTACGAGCAGTACTTC; CDR3 protein: CASSPGQGALYEQYF
clone size: NA; D gene: TRBD1; J gene: TRBJ2-7; V gene: TRBV11-2; CDR3 DNA: TGTGCCAGCAGCGTCGGGACAGGGACCTACGAGCAGTACTTC; CDR3 protein: CASSVGTGTYEQYF
clone size: once; D gene: TRBD1; J gene: TRBJ2-2; V gene: TRBV28; CDR3 DNA: TGTGCCAGCAGCCCCGTCACAGGGGGCGGGGAGCTGTTTTTT; CDR3 protein: CASSPVTGGGELFF
clone size: NA; D gene: TRBD2; J gene: TRBJ2-7; V gene: TRBV20-1; CDR3 DNA: TGCAGTGCGAGTCGACTAGCGGGGGCCTACGAGCAGTACTTC; CDR3 protein: CSASRLAGAYEQYF
clone size: NA; D gene: NA; J gene: TRBJ1-1; V gene: TRBV30; CDR3 DNA: TGTGCCTGGCGACAGAACACTGAAGCTTTCTTT; CDR3 protein: CAWRQNTEAFF
clone size: NA; D gene: TRBD2; J gene: TRBJ2-7; V gene: TRBV6-8; CDR3 DNA: TGTGCCAGCCCCAGAACTAGCGGGTCCTACGAGCAGTACTTC; CDR3 protein: CASPRTSGSYEQYF
clone size: NA; D gene: TRBD2; J gene: TRBJ2-7; V gene: TRBV3-1/TRBV3-2; CDR3 DNA: TGTGCCAGCAGCCAAGGCGTAGCGGGGGAGCAGTACTTC; CDR3 protein: CASSQGVAGEQYF
clone size: NA; D gene: TRBD2; J gene: TRBJ2-3; V gene: TRBV10-1; CDR3 DNA: TGCGCCAGCTCTACTAGCGGGAGGGCCAATTCAGATACGCAGTATTTT; CDR3 protein: CASSTSGRANSDTQYF
clone size: once; D gene: TRBD2; J gene: TRBJ2-3; V gene: TRBV14; CDR3 DNA: TGTGCCAGCCGGGGGGTAACAGATACGCAGTATTTT; CDR3 protein: CASRGVTDTQYF
clone size: NA; D gene: TRBD2; J gene: TRBJ2-1; V gene: TRBV25-1; CDR3 DNA: TGTGCCAGCAGTGGCTTAGCGGGAGGGCCCCTCAATGAGCAGTTCTTC; CDR3 protein: CASSGLAGGPLNEQFF
clone size: NA; D gene: TRBD1; J gene: TRBJ2-7; V gene: TRBV7-2; CDR3 DNA: TGTGCCAGCAGCTTCAGTACAGGGACAGGGAGGTACGAGCAGTACTTC; CDR3 protein: CASSFSTGTGRYEQYF
clone size: NA; D gene: NA; J gene: TRBJ1-5; V gene: TRBV15; CDR3 DNA: TGTGCCACCAGGCTTAGCACAGGAACTAATCAGCCCCAGCATTTT; CDR3 protein: CATRLSTGTNQPQHF
clone size: NA; D gene: NA; J gene: TRBJ2-7; V gene: TRBV30; CDR3 DNA: TGTGCCTGGAGGCCCTCGGGCGAGGGAACCTACGAGCAGTACTTC; CDR3 protein: CAWRPSGEGTYEQYF
clone size: NA; D gene: NA; J gene: TRBJ1-1; V gene: TRBV29-1; CDR3 DNA: TGCAGCGGACAGCAGAACACTGAAGCTTTCTTT; CDR3 protein: CSGQQNTEAFF